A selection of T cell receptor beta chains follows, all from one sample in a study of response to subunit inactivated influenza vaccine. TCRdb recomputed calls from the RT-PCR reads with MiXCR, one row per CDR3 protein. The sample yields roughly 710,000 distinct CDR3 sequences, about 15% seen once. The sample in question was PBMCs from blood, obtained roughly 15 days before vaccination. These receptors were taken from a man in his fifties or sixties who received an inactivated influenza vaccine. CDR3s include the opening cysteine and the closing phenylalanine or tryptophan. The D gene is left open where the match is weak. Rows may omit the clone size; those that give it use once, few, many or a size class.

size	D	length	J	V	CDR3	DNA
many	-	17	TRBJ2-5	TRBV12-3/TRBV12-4	CASSLDLPTTDQETQYF	TGTGCCAGCAGTTTAGACCTACCGACGACAGACCAAGAGACCCAGTACTTC
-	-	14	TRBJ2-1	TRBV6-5	CASSYTGAPNEQFF	TGTGCCAGCAGTTACACGGGAGCCCCCAATGAGCAGTTCTTC
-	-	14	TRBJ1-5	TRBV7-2	CASSFGPYNQPQHF	TGTGCCAGCAGCTTTGGGCCATACAATCAGCCCCAGCATTTT
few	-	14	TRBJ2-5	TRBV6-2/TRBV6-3	CASSYSVLGETQYF	TGTGCCAGCAGTTACTCCGTCCTGGGGGAGACCCAGTACTTC
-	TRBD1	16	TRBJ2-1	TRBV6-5	CASSYSWDSLYNEQFF	TGTGCCAGCAGTTACTCTTGGGACAGCCTCTACAATGAGCAGTTCTTC
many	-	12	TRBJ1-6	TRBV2	CASQGDYSPLHF	TGTGCCAGCCAGGGTGATTATTCACCCCTCCACTTT
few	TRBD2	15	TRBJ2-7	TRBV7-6	CASSPMGGGSYEQYF	TGTGCCAGCAGCCCAATGGGCGGGGGGTCCTACGAGCAGTACTTC
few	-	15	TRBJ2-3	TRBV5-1	CASSLAGPGTDTQYF	TGCGCCAGCAGCTTGGCCGGGCCCGGCACAGATACGCAGTATTTT
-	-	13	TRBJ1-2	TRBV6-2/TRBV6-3	CAIGPGTHYGYTF	TGTGCCATCGGACCCGGGACACATTATGGCTACACCTTC
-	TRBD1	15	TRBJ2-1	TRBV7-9	CASTPGGTGSNEQFF	TGTGCCAGCACCCCAGGAGGGACAGGTTCCAATGAGCAGTTCTTC
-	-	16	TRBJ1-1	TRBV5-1	CASSLGTGFMNTEAFF	TGCGCCAGCAGCCTTGGGACGGGATTCATGAACACTGAAGCTTTCTTT
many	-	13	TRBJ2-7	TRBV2	CASVRRGNYEQYF	TGTGCCAGCGTGCGACGGGGGAACTACGAGCAGTACTTC
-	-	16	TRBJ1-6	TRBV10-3	CASKAGQRTYNSPLHF	TGTGCCAGCAAAGCAGGCCAACGAACCTATAATTCACCCCTCCACTTT
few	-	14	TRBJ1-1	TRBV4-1	CASTSGSWNTEAFF	TGCGCCAGCACCTCAGGGTCCTGGAACACTGAAGCTTTCTTT
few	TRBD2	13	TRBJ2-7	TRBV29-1	CSVRGGTHYEQYF	TGCAGCGTCCGGGGGGGGACCCACTACGAGCAGTACTTC
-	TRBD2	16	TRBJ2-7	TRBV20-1	CSARSGADVNTYEQYF	TGCAGTGCTCGGAGCGGGGCGGATGTAAATACCTACGAGCAGTACTTC
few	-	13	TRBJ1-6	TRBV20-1	CSARGPYNSPLHF	TGCAGTGCCAGGGGTCCCTATAATTCACCCCTCCACTTT
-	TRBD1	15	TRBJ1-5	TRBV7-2	CASSYAQGAEQPQHF	TGTGCCAGCAGCTACGCTCAGGGGGCTGAACAGCCCCAGCATTTT
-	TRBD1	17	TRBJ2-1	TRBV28	CASAFPQGLSKFDEQFF	TGTGCCAGCGCTTTCCCACAGGGGCTGAGCAAATTCGATGAGCAGTTCTTC
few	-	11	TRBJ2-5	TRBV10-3	CAISQQETQYF	TGTGCCATCAGTCAACAAGAGACCCAGTACTTC
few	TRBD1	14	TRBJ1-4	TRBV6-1	CASSARGRHEKLFF	TGTGCCAGCAGTGCTAGGGGGCGTCATGAAAAACTGTTTTTT